Each of the 12 T cell receptor beta chains below was sequenced from the same sample in a study of cytomegalovirus exposure and HLA in healthy donors. The PCR used 60 Vbeta and 13 Jbeta primers. Here immunoSEQ multiplex PCR was the method, and the copy in TCRdb shows in-frame clones only, minus some. This sample yields about 94,000 clones, of which more than 70% are seen a single time; around 3.8% belongs to the top ten. Sequencing was performed on PBMCs. The receptors were gathered from a woman aged 40 to 49 in good health and CMV-seronegative.

The V gene is TRBV27, the J gene TRBJ2-1; 9 bases line up with TRBD1. This CDR3 spans 15 amino acids. Per the germline V gene, CDR1 is MNHEY and CDR2 is SMNVEV (reference sequence). V dropped 6 bases and J dropped 4; count of bases not matched to a gene: 7. CDR3 sequence: CASRTGTGKYNEQFF. The CDR3 DNA is TGTGCCAGCAGAACCGGGACAGGGAAGTACAATGAGCAGTTCTTC.

This chain's CDR3 is CASSPRNRAGNTIYF. CDR3 nucleotides: TGTGCCAGCAGCCCTCGGAACAGGGCCGGAAACACCATATATTTT. The chain employs TRBV5-5 and TRBJ1-3; TRBD1 might be the D (6 bases). Trimming left V 4 bases short and J 4 bases short, with 15 bases between. Germline V gene data show CDR1 as SGHKS and CDR2 as YYEKEE (reference sequence). The CDR3 covers 15 residues.

The chain joins TRBV15 to TRBJ2-1; a possible D gene is TRBD1 (6 bases). The CDR3 is made up of 15 amino acids. Germline V gives CDR1 LNHNV, CDR2 YYDKDF (reference sequence). Trimming stripped 0 bases from V and 4 bases from J, with 10 bases between. The CDR3: CATSRDPTGYNEQFF. CDR3 nucleotide sequence: TGTGCCACCAGCAGAGACCCAACAGGGTACAATGAGCAGTTCTTC.

The J gene is TRBJ2-7, the V gene TRBV5-8; D is uncertain. The CDR3 spans 11 residues. Germline-derived CDR1 and CDR2 are SGHTS and YDEGEE. Trimming left V 3 bases short and J 3 bases short, with 4 bases between. The DNA of the CDR3 is TGTGCCAGCAGCTCCTTCTACGAGCAGTACTTC. Translating it yields CASSSFYEQYF.

This chain connects TRBV6-6 to TRBJ1-2; TRBD1 aligns across 9 bases. This CDR3 comprises 14 residues. V gave up 6 bases and J gave up 4 bases; unmatched junction bases: 6. CDR1 is MNHNY, CDR2 SVGAGI, per germline (reference sequence). The CDR3, as DNA: TGTGCCAGCAGGACGGGACAGGGAAGCTATGGCTACACCTTC. Its protein product is CASRTGQGSYGYTF.

The chain couples TRBV2 to TRBJ1-5; D is unclear. This CDR3 is 13 amino acids long. Per the germline V gene, CDR1 is SNHLY and CDR2 is FYNNEI. V was trimmed by 2 bases and J by 4 bases, leaving 6 bases between them. CDR3: CASSESGNQPQHF. The CDR3 nucleotides read TGTGCCAGCAGTGAATCAGGAAATCAGCCCCAGCATTTT.

The gene calls are TRBV14 and TRBJ2-5; TRBD2 matches 7 bases. Germline-derived CDR1 and CDR2 are SGHDN and FVKESK. The CDR3 has 15 amino acids. The V and J ends lost 5 bases and 4 bases, in that order; junction bases with no gene match: 10. For the CDR3, the DNA is TGTGCCAGCAGCTCGACCGGACTAGTGGGAGAGACCCAGTACTTC. Translation: CASSSTGLVGETQYF.

The J gene is TRBJ1-2, the V gene TRBV28, with D tentatively TRBD1 (5 bases). There are 13 residues in the CDR3. Trimming removed 6 bases at V and 3 bases at J, with 11 bases between. Germline V lookup: CDR1 MDHEN, CDR2 SYDVKM. The CDR3 nucleotides are TGTGCCAGCAGACCCTCGGGGGACTATGGCTACACCTTC. Its translation is CASRPSGDYGYTF.

This chain joins TRBV9 and TRBJ2-2, with 8 nucleotides matching TRBD1. CDR1 and CDR2 from the germline V gene are SGDLS and YYNGEE. The CDR3 consists of 16 residues. With V trimmed by 0 bases and J by 4 bases, 5 bases remained unmatched. This chain's CDR3 is CASSVAGTGLTGELFF. The CDR3 region has the DNA TGTGCCAGCAGCGTAGCTGGGACAGGACTCACCGGGGAGCTGTTTTTT.

The chain joins TRBV7-9 to TRBJ2-2; 8 nucleotides match TRBD1. With V trimmed by 3 bases and J by 4 bases, 4 bases remained unmatched. The CDR3 is 15 residues long. CDR1 SEHNR and CDR2 FQNEAQ come from the germline V gene (reference sequence). CDR3 region: CASSFRTGSTGELFF. CDR3 DNA: TGTGCCAGCAGCTTTAGGACAGGGAGCACCGGGGAGCTGTTTTTT. Filled out from reference TRBV7-9 and TRBJ2-2, the complete variable domain reads DTGVSQNPRHKITKRGQNVTFRCDPISEHNRLYWYRQTLGQGPEFLTYFQNEAQLEKSRLLSDRFSAERPKGSFSTLEIQRTEQGDSAMYLCASSFRTGSTGELFFGEGSRLTVL.

The chain employs TRBV19 and TRBJ2-7; a possible D gene is TRBD1 (5 bases). The germline V gene has CDR1 LNHDA and CDR2 SQIVND (reference sequence). V was pared by 5 bases and J by 1 base, with 12 bases between. The CDR3 covers 14 residues. As DNA, the CDR3 is TGTGCCAGTAGTTCTCAGGGCCCTTCCTACGAGCAGTACTTC. Translation: CASSSQGPSYEQYF.

The gene calls are TRBV5-1 and TRBJ2-3; 8 bases align to TRBD1. This CDR3 has 14 amino acids. The junction had 2 bases not matched to a gene; V was cut back by 5 bases and J by 0 bases. CDR1 and CDR2 from the germline V gene are SGHRS and YFSETQ. The CDR3 here is CASRRDRSTDTQYF. DNA of the CDR3: TGCGCCAGCAGACGGGACAGGAGCACAGATACGCAGTATTTT. Full variable domain (outside the CDR3, taken from reference TRBV5-1 and TRBJ2-3): KAGVTQTPRYLIKTRGQQVTLSCSPISGHRSVSWYQQTPGQGLQFLFEYFSETQRNKGNFPGRFSGRQFSNSRSEMNVSTLELGDSALYLCASRRDRSTDTQYFGPGTRLTVL.